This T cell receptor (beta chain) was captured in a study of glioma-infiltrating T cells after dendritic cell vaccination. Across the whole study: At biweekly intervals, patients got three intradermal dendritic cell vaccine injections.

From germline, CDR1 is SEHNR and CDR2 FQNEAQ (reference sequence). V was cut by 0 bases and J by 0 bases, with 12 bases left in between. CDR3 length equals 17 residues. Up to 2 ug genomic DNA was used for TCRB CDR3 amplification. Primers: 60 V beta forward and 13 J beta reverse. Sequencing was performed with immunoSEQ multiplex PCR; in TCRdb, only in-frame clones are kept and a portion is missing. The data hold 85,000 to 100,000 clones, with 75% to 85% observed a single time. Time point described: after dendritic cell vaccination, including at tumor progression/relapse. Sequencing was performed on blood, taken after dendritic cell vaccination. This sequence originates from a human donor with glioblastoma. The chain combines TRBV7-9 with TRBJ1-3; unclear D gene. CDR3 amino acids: CASSLAPRVTSGNTIYF. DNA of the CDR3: TGTGCCAGCAGCTTAGCGCCACGAGTAACCTCTGGAAACACCATATATTTT.